The entry below gives a single T cell receptor beta chain sequence along with its context. Its matching antigen is unknown. The V and J ends lost 4 bases and 2 bases respectively, with 16 bases between them. Germline values: CDR1 SQVTM, CDR2 ANQGSEA. CDR3 length: 15 residues. The data originate from a study of radiotherapy plus CTLA-4 blockade in lung cancer. The wider study: There were objective responses in roughly 17% of patients, and around 32% had disease control. Findings of the study overall: The best prediction of response reportedly came from early blood T cell clone dynamics, with interferon-beta. Radiotherapy with ipilimumab was followed by blood expansion of tumor-derived clones.

It was focal radiation plus CTLA-4 blockade with ipilimumab that patients with chemo-refractory metastatic non-small-cell lung cancer received. Repertoires were generated with immunoSEQ multiplex PCR, while TCRdb's copy carries only in-frame clones and drops some. The data hold 95,000 to 150,000 clones, with just under 90% observed a single time. Sequences were derived from peripheral blood, sampled from a patient treated with radiotherapy plus ipilimumab. The TCR originated in a human donor with non-small cell lung cancer that progressed on radiotherapy plus ipilimumab. The V and J genes are TRBV29-1 and TRBJ2-3; D unclear. Here the CDR3 DNA reads TGCAGCGTTGTTAAGGGAAATGCGAACACAGATACGCAGTATTTT. Translating gives CSVVKGNANTDTQYF.